The clone carrying this TCR beta chain occurred a few times. This CDR3 has 15 residues. The V gene lost 5 bases and the J gene lost 2 bases, with 13 bases spanning the gap. CDR1 is SEHNR and CDR2 is FQNEAQ in the germline V gene (reference sequence). TCRdb re-called the RT-PCR reads through MiXCR, storing one row per CDR3 protein. The repertoire holds hundreds of thousands of distinct CDR3 sequences, with 12% to 15% as singletons. The sequencing input was memory CD4+ T cells from blood. The J gene is TRBJ1-5, the V gene TRBV7-9; D not resolved. This clonotype was sampled from a female donor in good health, serving as a healthy control. The CDR3 reads CASSPTGPGNQPQHF. The CDR3 DNA is TGTGCCAGCAGCCCCACCGGGCCGGGCAATCAGCCCCAGCATTTT.